The 11 T cell receptor beta chains given below trace back to one sample, sequenced in a study of human T cells and chemical hapten exposure. TCRdb passed the RACE reads through MiXCR, listing each CDR3 protein once. The top ten clones hold 8.4% of a sample with 300,000 to 350,000 distinct CDR3 sequences, approximately 6.3% of them seen once. Time point noted: patch test 1, 2 weeks after DPC sensitization. Treatment defined: therapeutic diphenylcyclopropenone sensitization with weekly scalp DPC. The source material was whole blood, sampled in connection with sensitization to the hapten diphenylcyclopropenone (DPC). These receptors were obtained from a woman aged 18 to 35 with alopecia areata. Some clones in this sample may be carry-over from other donors' samples.

This chain uses TRBV6-2 or TRBV6-3 with TRBJ2-1; D is undetermined. V was shortened by 2 bases and J by 2 bases, with 10 bases between the two germline ends. This CDR3 is built from 15 residues. Germline V gives CDR1 MNHEY, CDR2 SVGEGT. CDR3 nucleotides: TGTGCCAGCAGTTACCCCCTGGGGACCTACAATGAGCAGTTCTTC. Amino acids: CASSYPLGTYNEQFF.

This clonotype was counted a few times. The rearrangement links TRBV27 to TRBJ2-3; D is perhaps TRBD2 (6 bases). Per the germline V gene, CDR1 is MNHEY and CDR2 is SMNVEV (reference sequence). The ends were cut back, 5 bases at V and 1 base at J, with 13 bases in the middle. The CDR3 loop spans 15 amino acids. CDR3 loop: CASSRKGLGTDTQYF. CDR3 nucleotide sequence: TGTGCCAGCAGTCGGAAGGGACTCGGCACAGATACGCAGTATTTT.

V usage is TRBV7-2 and J usage is TRBJ1-1; D not resolved. Trimming stripped 5 bases from V and 4 bases from J, with 23 bases between. Germline V lookup: CDR1 SGHTA, CDR2 FQGNSA. This CDR3 is built from 17 residues. CDR3 in amino acids: CASSLTPIGRSRTEAFF. The CDR3 coding sequence is TGTGCCAGCAGCCTTACCCCGATTGGGCGGTCACGCACTGAAGCTTTCTTT.

This clonotype was recorded many times. The chain has TRBV3-1 and TRBJ2-6, with D tentatively TRBD1 (6 bases). The V gene lost 2 bases and the J gene lost 0 bases, with 11 bases spanning the gap. The germline gives CDR1 LGHDT, CDR2 YNNKEL (reference sequence). This CDR3 has 17 residues. The CDR3 nucleotides are TGTGCCAGCAGCCAACAGGACAGTAGCTCTGGGGCCAACGTCCTGACTTTC. Protein product: CASSQQDSSSGANVLTF.

In nucleotides, the CDR3 is TGTGCCAGCAGTGTACTAGCGGGGGGCCTCACAGATACGCAGTATTTT. Its translation: CASSVLAGGLTDTQYF. This chain uses TRBV12-3 or TRBV12-4 with TRBJ2-3, with TRBD2 matching over 12 bases. CDR3 length equals 16 residues. With V trimmed by 5 bases and J by 2 bases, 5 bases remained unmatched.

This clonotype has more than one count but fewer than ten. This chain links TRBV5-5 with TRBJ2-5; a weak D match, TRBD2 (5 bases). V gave up 1 base and J gave up 4 bases, with 11 bases separating them. This CDR3 is built from 14 residues. Germline V gene sequence: CDR1 SGHKS, CDR2 YYEKEE (reference sequence). The CDR3 DNA sequence: TGTGCCAGCAGCTTGACTGTTGAGGGAGAGACCCAGTACTTC. Translated, it gives CASSLTVEGETQYF.

The sample holds a few counts of this clonotype. The chain employs TRBV4-3 and TRBJ2-1; the D gene is possibly TRBD2 (5 bases). The CDR3 loop spans 15 amino acids. Germline V gene lookup returns CDR1 LGHNA and CDR2 YSLEER. Deletions cut 1 base from V and 5 bases from J, with 12 bases between. DNA for the CDR3: TGCGCCAGCAGCCAAGTTACGACTACCCACAATGAGCAGTTCTTC. Amino acid sequence: CASSQVTTTHNEQFF.

In its sample, this clonotype was seen a few times. V gene TRBV20-1 combines with J gene TRBJ2-7; 7 positions match TRBD1. CDR1 and CDR2 from the germline V gene are DFQATT and SNEGSKA (reference sequence). Trimming removed 0 bases from V and 2 bases from J; junction bases left unmatched: 7. This CDR3 is 15 amino acids long. The CDR3 nucleotides read TGCAGTGCTAGAGATGACAGGGATTCTACCTACGAGCAGTACTTC. It codes for CSARDDRDSTYEQYF.

This clonotype appeared a few times. V and J are TRBV2 and TRBJ2-5, with 9 bases lining up with TRBD2. The J segment lost 1 base and the V segment lost 7 bases, leaving 7 bases of the junction unmatched. This CDR3 comprises 15 residues. From germline, CDR1 is SNHLY and CDR2 FYNNEI. This chain's CDR3 is CASNRGGGSQETQYF. As DNA, the CDR3 is TGTGCCAGCAATCGCGGGGGGGGTTCCCAAGAGACCCAGTACTTC.

This clonotype was observed a handful of times. The genes are TRBV5-6 and TRBJ1-1; a weak D match, TRBD1 (6 bases). Germline CDR1 is SGHDT and CDR2 is YYEEEE. Trimming removed 4 bases at V and 7 bases at J, with 14 bases between. CDR3 size: 13 residues. The CDR3 sequence is CASSLNRAGEAFF. CDR3 coding DNA: TGTGCCAGCAGCCTAAACAGGGCTGGTGAAGCTTTCTTT. Full variable domain (rest looked up from reference TRBV5-6 and TRBJ1-1): DAGVTQSPTHLIKTRGQQVTLRCSPKSGHDTVSWYQQALGQGPQFIFQYYEEEERQRGNFPDRFSGHQFPNYSSELNVNALLLGDSALYLCASSLNRAGEAFFGQGTRLTVV.

The chain couples TRBV6-2 or TRBV6-3 to TRBJ1-1; D is unclear. Germline CDR1 and CDR2: MNHEY and SVGEGT. The CDR3 spans 12 residues. Trimming took off 2 bases at V and 9 bases at J, with 10 bases between the two ends. The CDR3, as DNA: TGTGCCAGCAGTTACCTAGTAGGCCAAGCTTTCTTT. This encodes CASSYLVGQAFF.